This T cell receptor beta chain was obtained from a study of T cell changes during pregnancy in multiple sclerosis (dated by TCRdb to between 2018 and 2020). About the investigation overall: The study looked at changes in the T cell repertoire across pregnancy in women with multiple sclerosis.

Of note for this clone: Its antigen is unknown. Per-nucleotide qualities are absent, and no much larger clonotype sits a single base away.

V is reduced by 2 bases and J by 5 bases, leaving a spacing of 10 bases between them. The CDR3 spans 15 residues, from the cysteine through the phenylalanine. This entry keeps only the CDR3 DNA: 45 bases, framed from base 1. CDR1 and CDR2 were assigned from the germline V gene as ENHRY and SYGVKD. Library construction relied on the immunoSEQ multiplex PCR assay. TCRdb obtained this table from immuneACCESS and retained in-frame rearrangements with V and J assigned. These tables miss some clones; where compared with another copy, unresolved V genes account for less than half of the shortfall, and the remainder is unexplained. The sample table shows approximately 30,000 clones, and roughly 87% are seen once. In total, the top ten clones hold around 9.8% of the sample.

The TCR originated in a female donor with multiple sclerosis, enrolled in a pregnancy study. The chain joins TRBV10-3 to TRBJ1-6; perhaps TRBD1 is the D gene, with 5 bases matching. Sample: CD8+ T cells from peripheral blood mononuclear cells, taken in the first trimester of pregnancy. The CDR3 here reads CAISEVDSNNSPLHF. The DNA reads as follows: TGTGCCATCAGTGAGGTAGACAGTAATAATTCACCCCTCCACTTT.